This TCR beta chain stems from a study of blood T cell repertoires in COVID-19 (dated by TCRdb to about 2020). Looking at the study overall: Samples from collaborators originated in the United States, Italy and Spain and spanned both the acute and convalescent phases of COVID-19. A freely available public database, intended as a resource for researchers studying the immune response to SARS-CoV-2, is where the repertoires were released. Sample metadata almost always included a de-identified subject ID, COVID-19 status, age in years and sex. Where available, HLA class I and class II types were taken from metadata supplied by the sample provider and were not determined by assay-based typing. Subjects who had been exposed to COVID-19, were actively infected with it, or had recovered from it provided the deeply sampled blood TCRbeta repertoires that made up the dataset. The material from the prospective study consisted of cDNA or gDNA derived from T cells, B-cell-depleted T cells, or PBMCs. Samples were obtained from the ongoing ImmuneRACE study (first 160 participants) and from 1,000 to 1,500 subjects provided by 6 global collaborators.

Collaborating institutions collected whole blood in K2EDTA tubes following their own protocols. For TCRbeta analysis, collaborators shipped samples in one of three forms: frozen whole blood, isolated PBMCs, or DNA extracted from either of those sample types. The immunoSEQ Assay, a bias-controlled multiplex PCR, was used to amplify TCRbeta CDR3 regions from genomic DNA. As for the authors' bioinformatics: The number of nucleated cells in each sample was estimated from the amplification of reference gene primers within the assay. Sequence reads were collapsed and filtered to measure the absolute abundance of every unique TCRbeta CDR3 rearrangement. For each sample, productive Simpson clonality was calculated as the square root of Simpson's diversity index across productive rearrangements. Not all clones reach the TCRdb copy of this immuneACCESS table, which keeps in-frame sequences only. Checked studies attribute under half of the gap to unresolved V genes and leave the rest unexplained. That table supplies the V and J calls and clone size; D and trimming were determined from the DNA. In all, the sample holds about 270,000 clones, and 82% of those were seen once. Jointly, the top ten make up under 3.5% of the sample.

The V end loses 3 bases and the J end loses 0 bases, and a stretch of 14 bases separates them. The CDR3 numbers 15 residues from cysteine through phenylalanine. Only CDR3 DNA remains: 45 bases, in frame from the first base. CDR1 and CDR2 were assigned from the germline V gene (reference sequence) as DFQATT and SNEGSKA. Paper-wide results and their limitations: How much clinical and demographic metadata was included differed by source and by participant, and the metadata was provided uncurated.

This clone was picked up one time. It lacks a known antigen. No base quality values were provided; no much bigger clone lies one nucleotide off. The sequence derives from a woman aged 18-30 years with acute or convalescent COVID-19. The sequence links TRBV20-1 to TRBJ1-1; perhaps TRBD1 is the D gene, with 6 bases matching. Sequenced material: peripheral blood. The encoded CDR3 is CSASMRDNMNTEAFF. In nucleotide form, the sequence is TGCAGTGCTAGTATGAGGGACAACATGAACACTGAAGCTTTCTTT.